A single sample is the source of the 25 T cell receptor beta chains below, sequenced in a study of CD8 T cells in Susac syndrome. cDNA came from roughly 0.53 to 1 ug RNA primed by random hexamers. TCRdb independently ran MiXCR on the immunoSEQ multiplex PCR reads; one entry per CDR3 protein. The data contain some 260,000 distinct CDR3 sequences, approximately 85% of them singletons. Sequencing was done on a sample of CD8+ T cells from PBMCs. These TCRs come from a human donor with multiple sclerosis.

This chain uses TRBV27 with TRBJ2-3, with D unresolved. This CDR3 region has 15 residues. The V gene's germline CDR1 is MNHEY and CDR2 SMNVEV (reference sequence). Trimming shortened V by 3 bases and J by 0 bases, and 10 bases separated the two germline ends. The DNA for the CDR3 is TGTGCCAGCAGTTTGGTGGCAGGCAGCACAGATACGCAGTATTTT. Amino acid sequence: CASSLVAGSTDTQYF.

The V gene is TRBV2, the J gene TRBJ1-3, with D tentatively TRBD1 (6 bases). The CDR3 length is 14 residues. CDR1 SNHLY and CDR2 FYNNEI come from the germline V gene. Trimming left V 9 bases short and J 9 bases short, with 21 bases between. In DNA, the CDR3 is TGTGCCAGTACCCCCTCGGGAGGGGGGGGCACCATATATTTT. Its translation is CASTPSGGGGTIYF. Full variable domain (outside the CDR3, taken from reference TRBV2 and TRBJ1-3): EPEVTQTPSHQVTQMGQEVILRCVPISNHLYFYWYRQILGQKVEFLVSFYNNEISEKSEIFDDQFSVERPDGSNFTLKIRSTKLEDSAMYFCASTPSGGGGTIYFGEGSWLTVV.

This clonotype was detected only once. The rearrangement joins TRBV28 to TRBJ1-5; TRBD1 might be the D (6 bases). Trimming took off 6 bases at V and 3 bases at J, with 21 bases between the two ends. The V gene's germline CDR1 is MDHEN and CDR2 SYDVKM. This CDR3 region has 17 residues. This chain's CDR3 is CASSPMQGKANNQPQHF. DNA of the CDR3: TGTGCCAGCAGCCCAATGCAGGGGAAGGCCAACAATCAGCCCCAGCATTTT.

The V call is TRBV5-1, the J call TRBJ2-7, with D unresolved. The CDR3 runs 14 residues. Germline V CDR1 and CDR2: SGHRS, YFSETQ. The V end lost 1 base, the J end lost 0 bases, and 8 bases lay between the germline ends. CDR3 coding DNA: TGCGCCAGCAGCTTGTTGGAGCCCTCCTACGAGCAGTACTTC. Its translation: CASSLLEPSYEQYF.

CDR3 in amino acids: CAAIQGTFSGNTIYF. The CDR3 DNA follows: TGTGCCGCCATTCAGGGGACCTTCTCTGGAAACACCATATATTTT. J is TRBJ1-3 and V is TRBV12-3 or TRBV12-4; TRBD1 is a possible D gene (6 bases). This CDR3 spans 15 amino acids. The ends were cut back, 11 bases at V and 0 bases at J, with 17 bases in the middle.

The CDR3 DNA follows: TGTGCCTGGAGTGTACGATTGCGGGAGTACAATGAGCAGTTCTTC. As protein: CAWSVRLREYNEQFF. The chain couples TRBV30 to TRBJ2-1; TRBD2 agrees at 7 bases. The CDR3 totals 15 residues. Germline assignment: CDR1 GTSNPN and CDR2 SVGIG (reference sequence). Trimming at V came to 0 bases and at J to 4 bases, leaving 6 bases not matched to a gene.

The rearrangement links TRBV7-9 to TRBJ2-7; 7 bases match TRBD1. Germline V lookup: CDR1 SEHNR, CDR2 FQNEAQ (reference sequence). V shed 1 base and J 12 bases; nucleotides not matched to a gene: 6. The CDR3 contains 12 residues. The CDR3, as DNA: TGTGCCAGCAGCTTAGAAGGGGGCGATCTGTACTTC. Translated: CASSLEGGDLYF.

The J gene is TRBJ2-5, the V gene TRBV28; no definite D call. V was shortened by 5 bases and J by 4 bases, with 17 bases between the two germline ends. The germline CDR1 and CDR2 sequences are MDHEN and SYDVKM. This CDR3 is 15 amino acids long. The CDR3 spells CASSPGISSRETQYF. The CDR3, as DNA: TGTGCCAGCAGTCCCGGAATTAGTTCTCGAGAGACCCAGTACTTC.

This clonotype showed up just once. The rearrangement joins TRBV4-1 to TRBJ2-7, with 14 nucleotides matching TRBD2. Trimming at V came to 5 bases and at J to 5 bases, leaving 11 bases not matched to a gene. The germline CDR1 and CDR2 sequences are MGHRA and YSYEKL. The CDR3 totals 17 residues. DNA for the CDR3: TGCGCCAGCAGCTCACGACTAGCGGGAGGGCCTCAGGACGAGCAGTACTTC. Protein: CASSSRLAGGPQDEQYF.

The V call is TRBV29-1, the J call TRBJ2-3; D unclear. The CDR3 loop spans 10 amino acids. Germline values: CDR1 SQVTM, CDR2 ANQGSEA. V was clipped by 7 bases and J by 2 bases, with 4 bases between them. The CDR3 loop is CSGLTDTQYF. The CDR3, as DNA: TGCAGCGGCCTCACAGATACGCAGTATTTT.

The chain carries TRBV7-9 and TRBJ2-5, with 7 nucleotides matching TRBD1. The CDR3 sequence is 16 residues long. Trimming took 1 base from V and 0 from J; bases not matched to a gene: 5. The germline CDR1 and CDR2 sequences are SEHNR and FQNEAQ (reference sequence). CDR3 sequence (DNA): TGTGCCAGCAGCTTAGAGGCAGGGGGATACCAAGAGACCCAGTACTTC. It specifies CASSLEAGGYQETQYF.

J is TRBJ2-1 and V is TRBV23-1; D remains unclear. TRBV23-1 is identified as an open reading frame with a role that is uncertain. CDR3 length: 12 residues. V was trimmed by 3 bases and J by 9 bases, leaving 9 bases between them. The CDR3 coding sequence is TGCGCCAGCAGTCAGGGGTTCGGTGAGCAGTTCTTC. Its protein product is CASSQGFGEQFF.

This clonotype was counted a few times. This chain uses TRBV9 with TRBJ2-2; no definite D call. Germline values: CDR1 SGDLS, CDR2 YYNGEE. The CDR3 spans 15 residues. Trimming removed 0 bases at V and 7 bases at J, with 13 bases between. CDR3 bases: TGTGCCAGCAGCGTAGCGGTTAGTCGGGTCGGGGAGCTGTTTTTT. Residues: CASSVAVSRVGELFF. The variable domain in full, with the rest retrieved from reference TRBV9 and TRBJ2-2, is DSGVTQTPKHLITATGQRVTLRCSPRSGDLSVYWYQQSLDQGLQFLIQYYNGEERAKGNILERFSAQQFPDLHSELNLSSLELGDSALYFCASSVAVSRVGELFFGEGSRLTVL.

The rearrangement links TRBV5-8 to TRBJ2-7; D possibly corresponds to TRBD1 (7 bases). Trimming took 4 bases from V and 1 from J, leaving 18 bases between them. This CDR3 comprises 16 residues. From germline, CDR1 is SGHTS and CDR2 YDEGEE. As DNA, the CDR3 is TGTGCCAGCAGCCATACTCCAGGGGGGACGTCCTACGAGCAGTACTTC. This encodes CASSHTPGGTSYEQYF.

The V gene is TRBV7-9, the J gene TRBJ2-1, with D perhaps matching TRBD2 (6 bases). There are 11 residues in the CDR3. V lost 1 base, J lost 13 bases, and 8 bases lay in between. Germline lookup yields CDR1 SEHNR and CDR2 FQNEAQ (reference sequence). CDR3 residues: CASSLGTSQFF. Here the CDR3 DNA reads TGTGCCAGCAGCTTAGGCACTAGCCAGTTCTTC. Full variable domain (missing parts from reference TRBV7-9 and TRBJ2-1): DTGVSQNPRHKITKRGQNVTFRCDPISEHNRLYWYRQTLGQGPEFLTYFQNEAQLEKSRLLSDRFSAERPKGSFSTLEIQRTEQGDSAMYLCASSLGTSQFFGPGTRLTVL.

Comment on this clonotype: A clone one base away is much larger, so this may be a read error. CDR3 sequence (DNA): TGTGCCAGCAGCTTAACCCACGAGCAGTACTTC. Protein product: CASSLTHEQYF. This rearrangement joins TRBV7-9 to TRBJ2-7; D remains unclear. Between the trimmed V and J ends, which lost 2 bases and 5 bases, there was a span of 4 bases. Germline V lookup: CDR1 SEHNR, CDR2 FQNEAQ (reference sequence). This CDR3 region has 11 residues.

This chain links TRBV7-2 with TRBJ1-1; 7 bases are a match to TRBD1. Germline V gives CDR1 SGHTA, CDR2 FQGNSA. Trimming took 1 base from V and 4 from J; bases not matched to a gene: 6. This CDR3 has 15 amino acids. In nucleotides, the CDR3 is TGTGCCAGCAGCTTAGAAGCAGGGGGAGGCACTGAAGCTTTCTTT. Translation gives CASSLEAGGGTEAFF.

This sequence joins TRBV29-1 and TRBJ2-7, with D tentatively TRBD1 (6 bases). The CDR3 sequence is 14 residues long. In germline, CDR1 is SQVTM, CDR2 ANQGSEA. V was cut by 4 bases and J by 3 bases, with 16 bases left in between. The DNA for the CDR3 is TGCAGCGTTGCCCGCGTTATACAGGGCTACGAGCAGTACTTC. It translates to CSVARVIQGYEQYF.

The rearrangement uses TRBV14 and TRBJ2-1; D ambiguous. CDR1 and CDR2 from the germline V gene are SGHDN and FVKESK. The CDR3 extends over 17 amino acids. V lost 1 base and J lost 0, with 13 bases in between. The CDR3 sequence: CASSQGLTSSSYNEQFF. The CDR3 nucleotides read TGTGCCAGCAGCCAAGGACTGACATCCAGCTCCTACAATGAGCAGTTCTTC.

The chain uses TRBV7-9 and TRBJ1-1; tentative D call: TRBD1 (6 bases). The germline V gene encodes CDR1 SEHNR and CDR2 FQNEAQ (reference sequence). The CDR3 covers 14 residues. V was pared by 4 bases and J by 4 bases, with 13 bases between. The CDR3 protein is CASSSTGTPTEAFF. The CDR3 nucleotides read TGTGCCAGCAGCTCTACTGGGACACCCACTGAAGCTTTCTTT.

CDR3 DNA: TGTGCCAGCAGTTTAGTGGACAGGGCCACTGAAGCTTTCTTT. Amino acids: CASSLVDRATEAFF. The J gene is TRBJ1-1, the V gene TRBV28, with 8 bases matching TRBD1. The germline V gene encodes CDR1 MDHEN and CDR2 SYDVKM. CDR3 length equals 14 residues. V shed 2 bases, J shed 4 bases, and the junction held 3 bases outside the gene matches.

V gene TRBV6-6 combines with J gene TRBJ2-7, with D unresolved. Germline V gives CDR1 MNHNY, CDR2 SVGAGI (reference sequence). The CDR3 runs to 13 residues. V lost 0 bases to trimming and J lost 2 bases, with 5 bases between them. The CDR3 spells CASSYSLTYEQYF. The CDR3 DNA follows: TGTGCCAGCAGTTACTCCCTGACCTACGAGCAGTACTTC.

The chain recombines TRBV9 with TRBJ2-2; the match to TRBD2 covers 7 bases. CDR1 is SGDLS and CDR2 is YYNGEE in the germline V gene. The V and J ends lost 2 bases and 5 bases, in that order; junction bases with no gene match: 6. The CDR3 consists of 15 residues. The CDR3 is CASSVTGGMTGELFF. The CDR3, as DNA: TGTGCCAGCAGCGTGACGGGGGGTATGACCGGGGAGCTGTTTTTT. Combining the CDR3 with reference TRBV9 and TRBJ2-2 gives the whole variable domain DSGVTQTPKHLITATGQRVTLRCSPRSGDLSVYWYQQSLDQGLQFLIQYYNGEERAKGNILERFSAQQFPDLHSELNLSSLELGDSALYFCASSVTGGMTGELFFGEGSRLTVL.

J is TRBJ2-1 and V is TRBV27; 8 bases are a match to TRBD2. The CDR3 extends over 13 amino acids. V trimming: 5 bases; J trimming: 12 bases; junction bases outside the gene matches: 9. From germline, CDR1 is MNHEY and CDR2 SMNVEV (reference sequence). The CDR3 here is CASSLSRLAWQFF. The CDR3 DNA sequence: TGTGCCAGCAGTCTTTCCAGACTAGCGTGGCAGTTCTTC.

This clonotype appeared a single time. The J gene is TRBJ2-1, the V gene TRBV9; 11 bases map to TRBD2. Germline V gives CDR1 SGDLS, CDR2 YYNGEE. The V segment lost 4 bases and the J segment 6 bases; nucleotides outside the gene matches: 6. The CDR3 consists of 15 residues. The CDR3 coding sequence is TGTGCCAGCAGCTCAGGTGGGACTAGCGGCAATGAGCAGTTCTTC. Its translation is CASSSGGTSGNEQFF.